The 2 T cell receptor beta chains in this list originate from one sample, sequenced in a study of glioma-infiltrating T cells after dendritic cell vaccination. The assay was immunoSEQ multiplex PCR, and TCRdb's table has in-frame clones only and misses some. The sample includes some 73,000 clones, over 75% of them seen just once. The sequenced sample was blood, obtained before dendritic cell vaccination. Receptors originate from a human donor with glioblastoma.

The V and J genes are TRBV5-1 and TRBJ2-5, with 9 bases identical to TRBD2. This CDR3 contains 15 residues. The V and J ends lost 0 bases and 5 bases, in that order; junction bases with no gene match: 5. Per germline, CDR1 SGHRS and CDR2 YFSETQ. The CDR3 loop is CASSLGGGAGETQYF. In nucleotides, the CDR3 is TGCGCCAGCAGCTTGGGCGGGGGGGCCGGGGAGACCCAGTACTTC.

This chain connects TRBV29-1 to TRBJ1-2; 7 bases agree with TRBD1. V was pared by 7 bases and J by 5 bases, with 7 bases of the junction left unmatched. This CDR3 spans 12 amino acids. CDR1 and CDR2 (germline): SQVTM, ANQGSEA. This CDR3 is CSAAEQGYGYTF. The DNA for the CDR3 is TGCAGCGCTGCTGAACAGGGGTATGGCTACACCTTC.